This T cell receptor (beta chain) was recorded in a study of blood T cells in healthy people across ages (dated by TCRdb to about 2015). Broadly, across the study: In model experiments, template switching captured roughly one uniquely barcoded TCR beta cDNA molecule for every two T cells. The donors were divided into four age groups: young (average approximately 16 years), middle-aged (approximately 39), aged (about 62) and long-lived (roughly 82). To avoid experimental bias, donors of different ages were randomly spread across the sequencing lanes. The study analyzed two additional independent replicas of 1 million unique cDNA reads from the same blood draw for two donors, one aged 18 to 29 and one aged 80 or older. Using deep sequencing normalized with unique cDNA molecular identifiers, the study measured how TCR beta repertoire diversity changes with age. Findings and caveats that apply to the study as a whole: As age increased, observed TCR beta diversity per million T cells dropped in a roughly linear way, and a significant reduction was already evident by age roughly 40. Observed TCR beta diversity correlated strongly with the percentage of naive T cells measured by flow cytometry. Total diversity estimates from one million sequenced T cells were considered lower bounds and underestimates. Compared with the aged group, more naive CD4+ T cells, fewer expanded clones and increased TCR diversity were shown by the long-lived group, suggesting age selection. Because donor CMV infection status was unknown, age-related changes in expanded clonotypes were potentially confounded. Because profiling used bulk unsorted PBMCs, naive and antigen-experienced compartments could not be compared conclusively.

In the case of this clonotype: There is no known antigen for this receptor. The CDR3 does not end in the conserved phenylalanine or tryptophan, so this is likely a read error.

Receptors were amplified or captured by 5' RACE. These reads were obtained on an Illumina HiSeq 2500. A second PCR of roughly 6 to 11 cycles was run with a J-beta primer mix and a sample-barcoded 5' primer. Each TCR beta cDNA molecule received a unique molecular identifier from a template-switch 5' adaptor carrying 12 random nucleotides. Each sample yielded at least 3 million CDR3-containing paired-end reads. First-strand cDNA was synthesized from all RNA with the Mint cDNA synthesis kit, primed by a TRBC-specific oligonucleotide. Following uracil-DNA glycosylase treatment, all cDNA underwent a first 18-cycle PCR with the universal primers M1SS and BC2_uni_R. Under the source paper's analysis protocol: For normalization, 1 million high-quality reads, each with a distinct molecular identifier, were randomly selected from each sample. Instead of being binned into consensus sequences, reads with shared molecular identifiers were discarded. MiTCR, run with a Q25 quality threshold and the strictest error-elimination algorithm, handled CDR3 identification, clonotype clustering and error correction. A nonparametric unseen species model using Euler transformation provided a lower-bound estimate of total TCR beta diversity. TCRdb reprocessed the public reads (quality trimming at Q25 with fastp, clone calling with MiXCR) and kept in-frame beta chains. Under each unique CDR3 protein, matching rows form one entry showing the most common genes and DNA. The V and J calls here are based on TCRdb, not the publication. The sample table contains about 780,000 distinct CDR3 sequences; only one count was recorded for 35% to 50% of them. Around a sixth of the sample is taken by the ten largest.

The approximately 41 donors, aged roughly 6 to 100 years, were systemically healthy Caucasian individuals from Russia. Roughly 10 milliliters of peripheral blood were drawn from each donor into EDTA-treated Vacutainer tubes. Ficoll-Paque density-gradient centrifugation was used to isolate PBMCs, with at least 7 million per sample. Trizol reagent was used to extract total RNA from PBMCs, with at least 5.5 micrograms per sample. Naive CD45RAhigh/CD27high T cell percentages were measured by flow cytometry on a PBMC aliquot from every donor. Material: blood. The clonotype originates from an elderly man in good health.

The DNA sequence follows: TGTGCCATCAACACCGGGACTAGCAACGAGCAGTACTTA. The translation is CAINTGTSNEQYL. The chain was built from TRBV10-3 and TRBJ2-7; 9 of the junction bases match TRBD2. V trim: 7 bases; J trim: 5 bases; unmatched bases: 6. With termini counted, the CDR3 has 13 amino acids. The CDR3 DNA has 39 bases and is translated from base 1. Per the germline V gene, ENHRY is the CDR1 and SYGVKD is the CDR2.